Below are 11 T cell receptor beta chains sequenced from a single sample in a study of radiation and T cells in renal cell carcinoma. Clones were read by immunoSEQ multiplex PCR, and TCRdb kept only the in-frame ones, dropping some. The sample carries about 140,000 clones, approximately 82% recorded once. The time point denotes: baseline pretreatment blood. Treatment denoted: 15 Gy SBRT to primary tumor, nephrectomy 4 weeks later. The sequences come from blood, collected from a patient whose treatment included radiotherapy and nephrectomy. These receptors were collected from a woman aged 50 to 60 with renal cell carcinoma.

The V call is TRBV15, the J call TRBJ1-4; D not resolved. The CDR3 covers 15 residues. The germline V and J ends were trimmed by 3 bases and 4 bases, with 12 bases remaining between them. Per the germline V gene, CDR1 is LNHNV and CDR2 is YYDKDF (reference sequence). CDR3 sequence (DNA): TGTGCCACCAGCAGGGTCGGCACGATTAATGAAAAACTGTTTTTT. It specifies CATSRVGTINEKLFF.

The V call is TRBV19, the J call TRBJ2-4; maybe TRBD2 (5 bases). Trimming took 5 bases from V and 7 from J, leaving 15 bases between them. Germline-derived CDR1 and CDR2 are LNHDA and SQIVND (reference sequence). CDR3 length: 14 residues. The CDR3 DNA follows: TGTGCCAGTAGTCCAACTAGGTTGGCGAACATTCAGTACTTC. This translates into CASSPTRLANIQYF.

This rearrangement joins TRBV5-5 to TRBJ2-3; 8 positions match TRBD1. Germline assignment: CDR1 SGHKS and CDR2 YYEKEE (reference sequence). Losses at the gene ends were 1 base for V and 7 bases for J; bases not matched to a gene: 8. The CDR3 sequence is 15 residues long. CDR3: CASSLSRGLSNTQYF. In nucleotides, the CDR3 is TGTGCCAGCAGCTTGTCCAGGGGGCTCTCAAATACGCAGTATTTT. The full variable domain, its missing parts supplied by reference TRBV5-5 and TRBJ2-3, is DAGVTQSPTHLIKTRGQQVTLRCSPISGHKSVSWYQQVLGQGPQFIFQYYEKEERGRGNFPDRFSARQFPNYSSELNVNALLLGDSALYLCASSLSRGLSNTQYFGPGTRLTVL.

The chain recombines TRBV7-2 with TRBJ1-6; TRBD1 agrees at 11 bases. Germline V lookup: CDR1 SGHTA, CDR2 FQGNSA. Trimming at V came to 2 bases and at J to 4 bases, leaving 4 bases not matched to a gene. CDR3 length: 17 amino acids. The CDR3 protein is CASSLSGQGGYNSPLHF. DNA of the CDR3: TGTGCCAGCAGCTTATCGGGACAGGGGGGGTATAATTCACCCCTCCACTTT.

CDR3 protein: CASSDRTKPGDEQYF. The DNA for the CDR3 is TGTGCCAGCAGCGACCGCACGAAACCCGGGGACGAGCAGTACTTC. The chain is built from TRBV9 and TRBJ2-7, with TRBD2 as a possible D gene (5 bases). Germline V gene lookup returns CDR1 SGDLS and CDR2 YYNGEE. Between the trimmed V and J ends, which lost 3 bases and 5 bases, there was a span of 18 bases. CDR3 length equals 15 residues.

The count of this clone is one. The rearrangement uses TRBV4-2 and TRBJ2-3; TRBD2 agrees at 11 bases. V lost 3 bases, J lost 4 bases, and 9 bases stayed unmatched. The CDR3 is made up of 17 amino acids. Germline lookup yields CDR1 LGHNA and CDR2 YNFKEQ. The CDR3 DNA reads TGTGCCAGCAGCCAGAGAGAGATGGGACTAGCGGCAGATACGCAGTATTTT. This codes for CASSQREMGLAADTQYF.

This clone has just one count. The chain joins TRBV27 to TRBJ2-7; no reliable D call. Germline CDR1 MNHEY, CDR2 SMNVEV (reference sequence). Deletions cut 6 bases from V and 6 bases from J, with 21 bases between. The CDR3 runs 15 residues. The CDR3 DNA is TGTGCCAGCAGCCTGTCCCCCCTGGGTCGTGTCGAGCAGTACTTC. Its protein product is CASSLSPLGRVEQYF.

The rearrangement links TRBV4-3 to TRBJ2-7; D is perhaps TRBD2 (7 bases). CDR3 size: 17 residues. Germline values: CDR1 LGHNA, CDR2 YSLEER. V lost 0 bases and J lost 1, with 16 bases in between. CDR3 sequence: CASSQDQGGGGSYEQYF. The CDR3 bases are TGCGCCAGCAGCCAAGATCAGGGAGGGGGAGGGTCCTACGAGCAGTACTTC.

J is TRBJ2-7 and V is TRBV29-1; 9 nucleotides match TRBD1. The germline gives CDR1 SQVTM, CDR2 ANQGSEA. The trim removed 5 bases at V and 6 bases at J, leaving 8 bases unmatched. The CDR3 has 13 residues. CDR3 nucleotides: TGCAGCGTTTACTTGGGACAGGGATCCGAGCAGTACTTC. Its translation: CSVYLGQGSEQYF.

The chain carries TRBV4-1 and TRBJ1-5; TRBD1 aligns across 10 bases. Trimming at V came to 2 bases and at J to 6 bases, leaving 7 bases not matched to a gene. There are 16 residues in the CDR3. Germline V CDR1 and CDR2: MGHRA, YSYEKL. The CDR3, as DNA: TGCGCCAGCAGCCAACCGGGACAGGGGAAGAGTCAGCCCCAGCATTTT. It is translated as CASSQPGQGKSQPQHF.

The gene calls are TRBV6-1 and TRBJ2-2; D is unclear. The length of the CDR3 is 13 residues. V dropped 2 bases and J dropped 6 bases, with 7 bases sitting between them. Germline V gives CDR1 MNHNS, CDR2 SASEGT. The CDR3: CASSEFVSGELFF. In DNA, the CDR3 is TGTGCCAGCAGTGAATTTGTCTCCGGGGAGCTGTTTTTT.